The 23 T cell receptor beta chains reported below all come from one sample, sequenced in a study of fetal regulatory T cell absence and autoimmunity. The method was immunoSEQ multiplex PCR; TCRdb's version includes in-frame clones alone and lacks a portion of them. The repertoire consists of approximately 94,000 clones, with 60% to 80% occurring once and the leading ten covering roughly 2%. Specimen: pancreas tissue. Source of these receptors: a male donor with IPEX syndrome.

This clone was seen more than once but under ten times. This rearrangement joins TRBV6-1 to TRBJ1-1; D might be TRBD1 (6 bases). The CDR3 runs to 13 residues. The ends were cut back, 7 bases at V and 10 bases at J, with 19 bases in the middle. CDR1 MNHNS and CDR2 SASEGT come from the germline V gene. CDR3 DNA sequence: TGTGCCAGCAACAAGGACAGACGGGGGGGAGCTTTCTTT. Its protein product is CASNKDRRGGAFF.

The chain couples TRBV13 to TRBJ2-3, with 7 bases that match TRBD2. Germline V lookup: CDR1 PRHDT, CDR2 FYEKMQ (reference sequence). The CDR3 is 16 residues long. Germline trimming cut 4 bases from V and 2 bases from J; bases unmatched to any gene: 9. CDR3 sequence (DNA): TGTGCCAGCAGCTACCCTAGCGGAGAATTCACAGATACGCAGTATTTT. Its protein product is CASSYPSGEFTDTQYF.

Comments on this clone: This specimen includes other DNA sequences encoding the same CDR3. The V gene is TRBV30, the J gene TRBJ1-2; D gene unclear. Trimming removed 2 bases from V and 5 bases from J, with 9 bases in between. The CDR3 has 12 amino acids. Per germline, CDR1 GTSNPN and CDR2 SVGIG (reference sequence). CDR3 DNA sequence: TGTGCCTGGAGTCTGACGGGTTATGGCTACACCTTC. This gives the protein CAWSLTGYGYTF. The whole variable domain, filled in from reference TRBV30 and TRBJ1-2, reads SQTIHQWPATLVQPVGSPLSLECTVEGTSNPNLYWYRQAAGRGLQLLFYSVGIGQISSEVPQNLSASRPQDRQFILSSKKLLLSDSGFYLCAWSLTGYGYTFGSGTRLTVV.

The CDR3 protein is CASSAGPKNIQYF. The CDR3 DNA reads as TGTGCCAGCTCGGCCGGGCCCAAAAACATTCAGTACTTC. This chain connects TRBV18 to TRBJ2-4; D is unresolved. Germline loops: CDR1 KGHSH, CDR2 LQKENI. V was shortened by 6 bases and J by 2 bases, with 8 bases between the two germline ends. The CDR3 spans 13 residues. Looking up the rest from reference TRBV18 and TRBJ2-4 gives the full variable domain: NAGVMQNPRHLVRRRGQEARLRCSPMKGHSHVYWYRQLPEEGLKFMVYLQKENIIDESGMPKERFSAEFPKEGPSILRIQQVVRGDSAAYFCASSAGPKNIQYFGAGTRLSVL.

The table lists this clone with a count of one. The chain employs TRBV7-2 and TRBJ2-1; 12 bases match TRBD2. V gave up 3 bases and J gave up 5 bases; unmatched junction bases: 5. This CDR3 spans 16 amino acids. CDR1 and CDR2 (germline): SGHTA, FQGNSA. This CDR3 is CASSFPTSGGNNEQFF. DNA of the CDR3: TGTGCCAGCAGCTTCCCCACTAGCGGGGGGAACAATGAGCAGTTCTTC. The entire variable domain, with the rest obtained from reference TRBV7-2 and TRBJ2-1, is as follows: GAGVSQSPSNKVTEKGKDVELRCDPISGHTALYWYRQSLGQGLEFLIYFQGNSAPDKSGLPSDRFSAERTGGSVSTLTIQRTQQEDSAVYLCASSFPTSGGNNEQFFGPGTRLTVL.

This clone was seen a handful of times. The chain couples TRBV20-1 to TRBJ2-1; no clear D gene. Germline loops: CDR1 DFQATT, CDR2 SNEGSKA (reference sequence). This CDR3 has 11 residues. The V end was cut by 5 bases, the J end by 9 bases, with 11 bases between. This CDR3 reads CSASDSTEQFF. In DNA form, the CDR3 reads TGCAGTGCTTCTGACTCAACTGAGCAGTTCTTC.

V and J are TRBV5-6 and TRBJ2-2; D uncertain. Germline CDR1 reads SGHDT; CDR2 reads YYEEEE. The CDR3 covers 14 residues. The V end was cut by 2 bases, the J end by 5 bases, with 10 bases between. The chain's CDR3 is CASSFVSGTGELFF. In DNA, the CDR3 is TGTGCCAGCAGCTTTGTATCTGGAACCGGGGAGCTGTTTTTT.

V gene TRBV29-1 combines with J gene TRBJ1-2; 10 bases map to TRBD1. The CDR3 length is 13 residues. V lost 6 bases to trimming and J lost 3 bases; unmatched junction nucleotides: 4. Germline V gives CDR1 SQVTM, CDR2 ANQGSEA. In DNA form, the CDR3 reads TGCAGCGTCGGACAGGGGGGGGACTATGGCTACACCTTC. Encoded protein: CSVGQGGDYGYTF.

This clone came up once. The V call is TRBV4-3, the J call TRBJ2-3, with D uncertain. The CDR3 loop spans 17 amino acids. Looked up from germline, CDR1 is LGHNA and CDR2 is YSLEER. Trimming took 0 bases from V and 1 from J, leaving 14 bases between them. As DNA, the CDR3 is TGCGCCAGCAGCCAAGAGTTCGGTGATATGGGCACAGATACGCAGTATTTT. Residues: CASSQEFGDMGTDTQYF.

This clone has only a few counts. CDR3 protein: CASSLEGGRVYEQYF. CDR3 in DNA: TGTGCCAGCAGCTTAGAGGGGGGCAGGGTCTACGAGCAGTACTTC. The chain has TRBV7-2 and TRBJ2-7, with D perhaps matching TRBD1 or TRBD2 (6 bases each). Germline assignment: CDR1 SGHTA and CDR2 FQGNSA. V gave up 1 base and J gave up 3 bases, with 13 bases separating them. The CDR3 length is 15 residues.

This rearrangement joins TRBV6-6 to TRBJ2-7, with a possible D match to TRBD1 (6 bases). The CDR3 totals 15 residues. Germline V gene sequence: CDR1 MNHNY, CDR2 SVGAGI (reference sequence). Trimming left V 2 bases short and J 5 bases short, with 16 bases between. The CDR3 sequence: CASSYPGASADEQYF. The CDR3 DNA is TGTGCCAGCAGTTACCCAGGGGCCTCGGCAGACGAGCAGTACTTC.

The chain combines TRBV7-9 with TRBJ2-1; D is unresolved. CDR3 size: 16 residues. V was shortened by 5 bases and J by 3 bases, with 17 bases between the two germline ends. Germline V gene lookup returns CDR1 SEHNR and CDR2 FQNEAQ (reference sequence). In nucleotides, the CDR3 is TGTGCCAGCAGCCCTCCTGAACCCGGCCGCTACAATGAGCAGTTCTTC. Translation: CASSPPEPGRYNEQFF.

This clone showed up just a few times. The rearrangement joins TRBV5-6 to TRBJ2-7; 8 bases match TRBD1. The ends lost 4 bases at V and 1 base at J; junction bases unmatched: 1. Germline V gene data show CDR1 as SGHDT and CDR2 as YYEEEE. The length of the CDR3 is 13 residues. CDR3 in amino acids: CASSRDRSYEQYF. CDR3 nucleotide sequence: TGTGCCAGCAGCCGGGACAGGTCCTACGAGCAGTACTTC.

In its sample, this clone was seen a few times. This sequence joins TRBV7-9 and TRBJ1-3; tentative D call: TRBD1 (5 bases). The CDR3 is 14 residues long. V was clipped by 2 bases and J by 0 bases, with 5 bases between them. CDR1 SEHNR and CDR2 FQNEAQ come from the germline V gene (reference sequence). The CDR3 DNA reads TGTGCCAGCAGCTTACAGGGCTCTGGAAACACCATATATTTT. Protein: CASSLQGSGNTIYF. Looking up the rest from reference TRBV7-9 and TRBJ1-3 gives the full variable domain: DTGVSQNPRHKITKRGQNVTFRCDPISEHNRLYWYRQTLGQGPEFLTYFQNEAQLEKSRLLSDRFSAERPKGSFSTLEIQRTEQGDSAMYLCASSLQGSGNTIYFGEGSWLTVV.

This clone was counted between two and nine times. V usage is TRBV18 and J usage is TRBJ1-6; D is undetermined. Deletions cut 4 bases from V and 10 bases from J, with 14 bases between. The CDR3 totals 14 residues. Germline CDR1 KGHSH, CDR2 LQKENI. Here the CDR3 DNA reads TGTGCCAGCTCACTTTCAAGGGAGGGATCACCCCTCCACTTT. Translation: CASSLSREGSPLHF. Combining the CDR3 with reference TRBV18 and TRBJ1-6 gives the whole variable domain NAGVMQNPRHLVRRRGQEARLRCSPMKGHSHVYWYRQLPEEGLKFMVYLQKENIIDESGMPKERFSAEFPKEGPSILRIQQVVRGDSAAYFCASSLSREGSPLHFGNGTRLTVT.

This clone was seen a single time. V is TRBV27 and J is TRBJ2-4; D is ambiguous. This CDR3 has 13 residues. Trimming cost V 2 bases and J 1 base, with 3 bases left between them. The V gene's germline CDR1 is MNHEY and CDR2 SMNVEV (reference sequence). The CDR3 bases are TGTGCCAGCAGTTTACAGGCCAAAAACATTCAGTACTTC. This sequence encodes CASSLQAKNIQYF.

This clone was detected once. The V call is TRBV21-1, the J call TRBJ1-2. TRBV21-1 is recorded as a pseudogene. This CDR3 region has 15 residues. The chain's CDR3 is CASSKVESPRYGYTF. CDR3 sequence (DNA): TGTGCCAGCAGCAAAGTCGAATCTCCCCGTTATGGCTACACCTTC.

V is TRBV6-5 and J is TRBJ1-4, with a weak D call TRBD1 (6 bases). V dropped 2 bases and J dropped 8 bases, with 15 bases sitting between them. From germline, CDR1 is MNHEY and CDR2 SVGAGI. This CDR3 is built from 15 residues. In DNA, the CDR3 is TGTGCCAGCAGTTACCAGGGGCCAGAATCCGAAAAACTGTTTTTT. It specifies CASSYQGPESEKLFF.

The V call is TRBV5-1, the J call TRBJ2-7; 11 positions agree with TRBD2. Trimming cost V 1 base and J 3 bases; bases outside gene matches: 12. Germline V lookup: CDR1 SGHRS, CDR2 YFSETQ. The CDR3 spans 18 residues. CDR3 sequence reads: CASSLPWTSGLRGYEQYF. CDR3 sequence (DNA): TGCGCCAGCAGCTTGCCTTGGACTAGCGGGTTAAGGGGCTACGAGCAGTACTTC. Variable domain in full (rest from reference TRBV5-1 and TRBJ2-7): KAGVTQTPRYLIKTRGQQVTLSCSPISGHRSVSWYQQTPGQGLQFLFEYFSETQRNKGNFPGRFSGRQFSNSRSEMNVSTLELGDSALYLCASSLPWTSGLRGYEQYFGPGTRLTVT.

The V call is TRBV6-7, the J call TRBJ2-3, with TRBD2 identical over 11 bases. TRBV6-7 is flagged as an ORF with uncertain function. V trimming: 5 bases; J trimming: 1 base; junction bases outside the gene matches: 5. The CDR3 has 16 amino acids. CDR3 nucleotides: TGTGCCAGCAGTCAAACTAGCGGGGGCCGCACAGATACGCAGTATTTT. As protein: CASSQTSGGRTDTQYF.

The CDR3 here is CASSEFMEQGGYEQYF. The DNA of the CDR3 is TGTGCCAGCAGTGAATTCATGGAACAGGGTGGTTACGAGCAGTACTTC. The chain recombines TRBV2 with TRBJ2-7; tentative D call: TRBD1 (6 bases). CDR1 and CDR2 (germline): SNHLY, FYNNEI. The CDR3 runs 16 residues. V was trimmed by 2 bases and J by 4 bases, leaving 18 bases between them.

This chain uses TRBV10-3 with TRBJ2-1; D gene ambiguous. CDR1 is ENHRY and CDR2 is SYGVKD in the germline V gene. CDR3 length: 13 residues. The germline V and J ends were trimmed by 1 base and 8 bases, with 9 bases remaining between them. Here the CDR3 reads CAISEFILYEQFF. The CDR3 DNA reads TGTGCCATCAGTGAGTTTATTCTTTATGAGCAGTTCTTC.

The rearrangement joins TRBV7-9 to TRBJ2-7; TRBD1 agrees at 7 bases. CDR3 length: 15 amino acids. V lost 4 bases, J lost 2 bases, and 8 bases stayed unmatched. Per germline, CDR1 SEHNR and CDR2 FQNEAQ (reference sequence). In nucleotides, the CDR3 is TGTGCCAGCAGCTCACCGGGACAGACACCCTACGAGCAGTACTTC. This gives the protein CASSSPGQTPYEQYF.